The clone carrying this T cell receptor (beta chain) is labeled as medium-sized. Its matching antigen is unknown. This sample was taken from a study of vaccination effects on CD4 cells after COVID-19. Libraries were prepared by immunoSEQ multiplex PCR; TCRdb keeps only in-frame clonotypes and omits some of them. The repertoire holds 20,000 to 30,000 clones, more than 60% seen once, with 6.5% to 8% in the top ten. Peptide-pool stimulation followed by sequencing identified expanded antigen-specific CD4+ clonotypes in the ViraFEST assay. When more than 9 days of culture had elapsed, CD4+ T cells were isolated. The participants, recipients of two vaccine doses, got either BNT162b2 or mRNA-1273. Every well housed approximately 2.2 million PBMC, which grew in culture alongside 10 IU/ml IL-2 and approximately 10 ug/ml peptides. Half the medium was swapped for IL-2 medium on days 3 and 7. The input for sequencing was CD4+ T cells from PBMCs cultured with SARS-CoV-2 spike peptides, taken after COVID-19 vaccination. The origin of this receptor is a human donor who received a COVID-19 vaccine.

CDR3 sequence reads: CASGLLESWEGDTEAFF. Here the CDR3 DNA reads TGTGCTAGTGGTTTGCTAGAATCTTGGGAGGGCGACACTGAAGCTTTCTTT. The V and J genes are TRBV12-5 and TRBJ1-1, with D unresolved. The V gene lost 2 bases and the J gene lost 3 bases, with 19 bases spanning the gap. CDR1 LGHNT and CDR2 FRNRAP come from the germline V gene. This CDR3 has 17 amino acids.